This is a list of T cell receptor beta chains from one sample in a study of blood T cell repertoires in COVID-19. Clones were read by immunoSEQ multiplex PCR, and TCRdb kept only the in-frame ones, dropping some. The sample has roughly 230,000 clones; about 80% are singletons. What was sequenced was peripheral blood. Receptors originate from a woman aged 50 to 60 with acute or convalescent COVID-19. Each CDR3 is given with its conserved first and last residue. The order of the fields is D gene, J gene, V gene, clone size, CDR3 protein, CDR3 DNA. A D gene is named only where the DNA matches it firmly. Part of the rows lack a size; the others show once, few, many or a class for expanded clones.

>-|TRBJ1-6|TRBV4-1|-
CASSQESIGTISSPLHF
TGCGCCAGCAGCCAAGAGAGCATCGGGACAATTTCTTCACCCCTCCACTTT
>-|TRBJ1-5|TRBV11-2|-
CASSLDYNQPQHF
TGTGCCAGCAGCTTAGACTACAATCAGCCCCAGCATTTT
>-|TRBJ1-2|TRBV6-4|-
CASRPGTATHYGYTF
TGTGCCAGCAGACCCGGCACTGCGACTCACTATGGCTACACCTTC
>TRBD1|TRBJ1-3|TRBV15|-
CATSRDHRGQIYF
TGTGCCACCAGCAGAGATCATAGGGGGCAAATATATTTT
>-|TRBJ1-5|TRBV7-8|-
CASRDGLYSNQPQHF
TGTGCCAGCAGGGACGGACTTTATAGCAATCAGCCCCAGCATTTT
>-|TRBJ1-5|TRBV5-1|once
CARTRGSNQPQHF
TGCGCCAGGACGAGGGGGAGCAATCAGCCCCAGCATTTT
>TRBD1|TRBJ1-4|TRBV9|-
CASSLRDRGKLFF
TGTGCCAGCAGCCTCCGGGACAGGGGAAAACTGTTTTTT
>TRBD2|TRBJ2-3|TRBV7-2|-
CASSAGGSTDTQYF
TGTGCCAGCAGCGCCGGGGGGAGCACAGATACGCAGTATTTT
>-|TRBJ2-7|TRBV4-2|-
CASSPHRGLAYEQYF
TGTGCCAGCAGCCCCCACAGGGGCCTAGCGTACGAGCAGTACTTC
>-|TRBJ2-1|TRBV27|-
CATLPGNYNEQFF
TGTGCCACCCTCCCCGGGAATTACAATGAGCAGTTCTTC
>TRBD1|TRBJ2-5|TRBV2|few
CASSVQDRGLGETQYF
TGTGCCAGCAGTGTCCAGGACAGGGGGCTAGGAGAGACCCAGTACTTC
>-|TRBJ2-7|TRBV10-3|-
CAISDRSEGVSEQYF
TGTGCCATCAGTGATAGGTCCGAGGGGGTTTCCGAGCAGTACTTC
>TRBD2|TRBJ2-1|TRBV5-1|-
CASSLASGGPSSYNEQFF
TGCGCCAGCAGCTTGGCTAGCGGGGGGCCAAGCTCCTACAATGAGCAGTTCTTC
>TRBD1|TRBJ1-4|TRBV28|-
CASSRTGDNEKLFF
TGTGCCAGCAGTCGGACAGGGGATAATGAAAAACTGTTTTTT
>-|TRBJ2-3|TRBV24-1|-
CAVYRERTDTQYF
TGTGCCGTTTACCGGGAGCGCACAGATACGCAGTATTTT
>-|TRBJ1-1|TRBV19|-
CASSIDSSGSPEAFF
TGTGCCAGTAGTATAGATTCCTCGGGGTCCCCTGAAGCTTTCTTT
>-|TRBJ2-3|TRBV19|few
CASSMRAARLLSTDTQYF
TGTGCCAGTAGTATGCGGGCAGCGCGGTTGTTGAGCACAGATACGCAGTATTTT
>-|TRBJ2-1|TRBV12-3/TRBV12-4|few
CASSPTDYNEQFF
TGTGCCAGCAGCCCGACAGATTACAATGAGCAGTTCTTC
>TRBD1|TRBJ1-1|TRBV18|-
CASSPIRDRGAEAFF
TGTGCCAGCTCACCAATCCGGGACAGGGGCGCTGAAGCTTTCTTT
>-|TRBJ2-5|TRBV7-9|-
CASSTTPAGGAEYF
TGTGCCAGCAGCACAACGCCAGCTGGAGGGGCCGAGTACTTC
>-|TRBJ1-1|TRBV3-1/TRBV3-2|-
CASSQASGDTEAFF
TGTGCCAGCAGCCAAGCCTCAGGGGACACTGAAGCTTTCTTT
>TRBD1|TRBJ1-6|TRBV6-2/TRBV6-3|-
CASSRGTVYSPLHF
TGTGCCAGCAGTAGGGGGACAGTCTATTCACCCCTCCACTTT
>-|TRBJ2-3|TRBV7-9|few
CASSSRVEDTQYF
TGTGCCAGCAGCTCCAGGGTTGAGGATACGCAGTATTTT
>-|TRBJ1-5|TRBV14|-
CASSHSGNQPQHF
TGTGCCAGCAGCCACAGCGGTAATCAGCCCCAGCATTTT
>TRBD2|TRBJ2-3|TRBV29-1|-
CSARGFTDTQYF
TGCAGCGCGCGGGGGTTCACAGATACGCAGTATTTT
>-|TRBJ1-4|TRBV21-1|few
CASGVNEKLFF
TGTGCCAGCGGAGTAAATGAAAAACTGTTTTTT
>TRBD1|TRBJ1-1|TRBV9|-
CASSVGTGGLEAFF
TGTGCCAGCAGCGTCGGGACAGGGGGCCTTGAAGCTTTCTTT
>-|TRBJ2-7|TRBV28|-
CASRPGRDHEQYF
TGTGCCAGCAGGCCGGGGCGGGACCACGAGCAGTACTTC
>-|TRBJ2-7|TRBV6-5|-
CASSLDSYEQYF
TGTGCCAGCAGTTTGGACAGCTACGAGCAGTACTTC
>-|TRBJ2-7|TRBV6-6|-
CASSRGQETYEQYF
TGTGCCAGCAGTCGCGGACAAGAAACCTACGAGCAGTACTTC
>TRBD1|TRBJ2-5|TRBV6-1|-
CASSRQGQAETQYF
TGTGCCAGCAGCCGACAGGGACAGGCGGAGACCCAGTACTTC
>TRBD1|TRBJ1-4|TRBV19|-
CASSKTGADEKLFF
TGTGCCAGTAGTAAGACAGGGGCCGATGAAAAACTGTTTTTT
>-|TRBJ2-7|TRBV7-2|-
CASSFTTEYYEQYF
TGTGCCAGCAGCTTTACGACAGAATACTACGAGCAGTACTTC
>TRBD1|TRBJ2-7|TRBV29-1|-
CSVARQGYEQYF
TGCAGCGTTGCAAGACAGGGCTACGAGCAGTACTTC
>-|TRBJ1-1|TRBV6-5|-
CASSRDTEAFF
TGTGCCAGCAGCCGTGACACTGAAGCTTTCTTT
>TRBD2|TRBJ2-7|TRBV6-1|-
CASSEWGGYEQYF
TGTGCCAGCAGTGAATGGGGGGGGTACGAGCAGTACTTC
>TRBD2|TRBJ2-5|TRBV5-1|-
CASSQTSGGLQETQYF
TGCGCCAGCAGTCAGACTAGCGGGGGCCTTCAAGAGACCCAGTACTTC
>TRBD1|TRBJ2-1|TRBV19|-
CASSIGSGTGLSNEQFF
TGTGCCAGTAGTATTGGCTCCGGGACAGGGCTTTCAAATGAGCAGTTCTTC
>-|TRBJ1-1|TRBV6-5|-
CASILLANTEAFF
TGTGCCAGCATCTTACTCGCGAACACTGAAGCTTTCTTT
>TRBD2|TRBJ2-1|TRBV2|-
CASSDPGGPIFNEQFF
TGTGCCAGCAGTGATCCGGGAGGACCCATTTTCAATGAGCAGTTCTTC